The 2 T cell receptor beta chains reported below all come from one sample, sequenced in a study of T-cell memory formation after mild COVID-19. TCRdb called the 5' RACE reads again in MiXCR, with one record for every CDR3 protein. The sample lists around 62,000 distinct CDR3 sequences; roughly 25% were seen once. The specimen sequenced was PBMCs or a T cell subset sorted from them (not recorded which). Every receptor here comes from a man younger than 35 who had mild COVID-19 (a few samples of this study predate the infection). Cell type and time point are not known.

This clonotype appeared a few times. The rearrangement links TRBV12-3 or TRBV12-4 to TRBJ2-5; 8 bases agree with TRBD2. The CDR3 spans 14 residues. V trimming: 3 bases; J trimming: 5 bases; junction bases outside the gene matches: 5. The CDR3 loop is CASSLKASGETQYF. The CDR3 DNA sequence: TGTGCCAGCAGTTTGAAGGCTAGCGGGGAGACCCAGTACTTC.

The CDR3 coding sequence is TGTGCCAGCAGCCAAGATGGGAGTAGCGGGGGGGCCGGGGATACGCAGTATTTT. Translation: CASSQDGSSGGAGDTQYF. This chain uses TRBV4-2 with TRBJ2-3, with TRBD2 matching over 11 bases. The CDR3 has 18 amino acids. CDR1 is LGHNA, CDR2 YNFKEQ, per germline. The V gene end was trimmed by 0 bases and the J gene end by 6 bases; junction bases not matched to a gene: 11.